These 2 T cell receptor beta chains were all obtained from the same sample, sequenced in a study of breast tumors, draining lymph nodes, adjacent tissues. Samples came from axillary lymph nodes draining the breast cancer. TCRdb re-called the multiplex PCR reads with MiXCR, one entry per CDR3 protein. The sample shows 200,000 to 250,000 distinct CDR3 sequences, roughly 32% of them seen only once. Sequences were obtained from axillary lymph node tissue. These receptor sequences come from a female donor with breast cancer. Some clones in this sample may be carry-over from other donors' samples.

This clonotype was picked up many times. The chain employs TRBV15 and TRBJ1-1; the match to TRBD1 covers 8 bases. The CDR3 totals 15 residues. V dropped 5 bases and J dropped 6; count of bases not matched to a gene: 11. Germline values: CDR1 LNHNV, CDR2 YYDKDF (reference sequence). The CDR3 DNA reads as TGTGCCACCAGCTTTCGGACAGGGTCGGGGGCTGAAGCTTTCTTT. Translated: CATSFRTGSGAEAFF.

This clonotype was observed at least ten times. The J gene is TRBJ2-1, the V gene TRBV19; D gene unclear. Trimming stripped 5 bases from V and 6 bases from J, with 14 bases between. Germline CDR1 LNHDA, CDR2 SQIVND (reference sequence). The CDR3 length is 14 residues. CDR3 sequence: CASSPGQLGNEQFF. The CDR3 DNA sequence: TGTGCCAGTAGTCCCGGCCAGCTGGGCAATGAGCAGTTCTTC.